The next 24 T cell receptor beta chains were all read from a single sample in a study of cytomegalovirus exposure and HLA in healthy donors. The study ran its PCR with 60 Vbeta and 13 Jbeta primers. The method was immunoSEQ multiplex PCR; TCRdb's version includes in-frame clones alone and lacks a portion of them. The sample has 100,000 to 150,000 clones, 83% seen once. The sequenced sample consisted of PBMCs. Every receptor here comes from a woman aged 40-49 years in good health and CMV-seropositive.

The CDR3: CASRPTGLGASYEQYF. DNA of the CDR3: TGTGCCAGCAGACCTACAGGTTTGGGTGCCTCCTACGAGCAGTACTTC. The rearrangement uses TRBV27 and TRBJ2-7; D perhaps matches TRBD1 (5 bases). The CDR3 length is 16 residues. Trimming removed 6 bases at V and 0 bases at J, with 18 bases between. Per germline, CDR1 MNHEY and CDR2 SMNVEV (reference sequence).

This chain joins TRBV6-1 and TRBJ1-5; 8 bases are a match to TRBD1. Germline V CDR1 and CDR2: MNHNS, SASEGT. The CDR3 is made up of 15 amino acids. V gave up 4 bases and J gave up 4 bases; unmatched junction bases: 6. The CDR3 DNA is TGTGCCAGCAGTGTTACAGGGGGTCGAAATCAGCCCCAGCATTTT. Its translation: CASSVTGGRNQPQHF.

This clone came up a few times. The CDR3 region has the DNA TGTGCCAGCAGATCCTCCCTAGCCGCCTACGAGCAGTACTTC. Translating it yields CASRSSLAAYEQYF. This chain joins TRBV27 and TRBJ2-7; D might be TRBD2 (5 bases). Germline lookup yields CDR1 MNHEY and CDR2 SMNVEV (reference sequence). Trimming left V 6 bases short and J 2 bases short, with 14 bases between. The CDR3 sequence is 14 residues long.

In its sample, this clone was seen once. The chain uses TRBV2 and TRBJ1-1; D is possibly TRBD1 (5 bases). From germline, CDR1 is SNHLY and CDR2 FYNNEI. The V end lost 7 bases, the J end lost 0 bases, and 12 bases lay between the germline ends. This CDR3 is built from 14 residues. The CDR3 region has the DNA TGTGCCAGCAACACCGGGACTGTGAACACTGAAGCTTTCTTT. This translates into CASNTGTVNTEAFF.

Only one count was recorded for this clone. The DNA for the CDR3 is TGTGCCAGCAGCTTAACAACGAACGAAGAGACCCAGTACTTC. Translating it yields CASSLTTNEETQYF. The rearrangement links TRBV7-9 to TRBJ2-5; no definite D call. The CDR3 sequence is 14 residues long. The germline gives CDR1 SEHNR, CDR2 FQNEAQ (reference sequence). The V and J ends lost 2 bases and 3 bases respectively, with 10 bases between them.

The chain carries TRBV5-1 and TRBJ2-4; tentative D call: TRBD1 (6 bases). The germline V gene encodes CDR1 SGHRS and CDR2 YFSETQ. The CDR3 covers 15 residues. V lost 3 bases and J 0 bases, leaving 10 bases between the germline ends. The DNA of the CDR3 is TGCGCCAGCAGCTCTGGACAGCTAGCCAAAAACATTCAGTACTTC. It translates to CASSSGQLAKNIQYF. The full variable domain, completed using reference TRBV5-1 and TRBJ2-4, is KAGVTQTPRYLIKTRGQQVTLSCSPISGHRSVSWYQQTPGQGLQFLFEYFSETQRNKGNFPGRFSGRQFSNSRSEMNVSTLELGDSALYLCASSSGQLAKNIQYFGAGTRLSVL.

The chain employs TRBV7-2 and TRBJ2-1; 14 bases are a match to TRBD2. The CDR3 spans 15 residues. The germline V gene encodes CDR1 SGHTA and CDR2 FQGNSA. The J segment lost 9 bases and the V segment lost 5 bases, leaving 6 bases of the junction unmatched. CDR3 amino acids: CASSPGLAGAGEQFF. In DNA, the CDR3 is TGTGCCAGCAGCCCGGGACTAGCGGGAGCTGGTGAGCAGTTCTTC.

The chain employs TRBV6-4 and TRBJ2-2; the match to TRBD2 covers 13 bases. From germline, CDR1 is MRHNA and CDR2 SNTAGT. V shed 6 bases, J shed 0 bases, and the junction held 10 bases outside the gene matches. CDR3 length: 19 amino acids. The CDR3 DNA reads TGTGCCAGCAGCCAAACTAGCGGGAGGGCCAGGACGAACACCGGGGAGCTGTTTTTT. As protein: CASSQTSGRARTNTGELFF.

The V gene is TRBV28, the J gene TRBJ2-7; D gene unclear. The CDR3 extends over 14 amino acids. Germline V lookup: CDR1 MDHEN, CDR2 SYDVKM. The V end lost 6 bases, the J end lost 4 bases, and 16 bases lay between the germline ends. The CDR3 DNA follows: TGTGCCAGCAGCCCCTCTCCGCCTATATACGAGCAGTACTTC. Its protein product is CASSPSPPIYEQYF.

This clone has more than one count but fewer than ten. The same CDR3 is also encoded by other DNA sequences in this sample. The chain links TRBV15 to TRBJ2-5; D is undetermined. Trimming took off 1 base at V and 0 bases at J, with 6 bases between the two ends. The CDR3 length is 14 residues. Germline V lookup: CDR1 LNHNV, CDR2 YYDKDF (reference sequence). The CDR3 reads CATSRVSDQETQYF. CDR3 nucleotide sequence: TGTGCCACCAGCAGAGTCTCAGACCAAGAGACCCAGTACTTC.

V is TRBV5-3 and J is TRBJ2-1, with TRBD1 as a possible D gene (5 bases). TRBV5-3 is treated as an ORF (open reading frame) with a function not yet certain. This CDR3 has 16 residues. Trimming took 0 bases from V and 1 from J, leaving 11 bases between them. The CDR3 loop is CARSLEGFLSYNEQFF. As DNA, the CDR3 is TGTGCCAGAAGCTTGGAGGGGTTCTTGTCCTACAATGAGCAGTTCTTC.

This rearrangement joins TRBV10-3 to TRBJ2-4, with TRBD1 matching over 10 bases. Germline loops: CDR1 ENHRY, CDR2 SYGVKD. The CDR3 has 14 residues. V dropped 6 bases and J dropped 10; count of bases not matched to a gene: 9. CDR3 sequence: CAIRKPGQGSIQYF. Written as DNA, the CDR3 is TGTGCCATCAGGAAGCCGGGACAGGGGAGTATTCAGTACTTC.

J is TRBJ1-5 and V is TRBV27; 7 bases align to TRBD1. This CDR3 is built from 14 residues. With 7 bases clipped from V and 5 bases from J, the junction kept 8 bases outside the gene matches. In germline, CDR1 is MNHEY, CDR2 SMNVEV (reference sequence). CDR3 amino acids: CASKQQGLDQPQHF. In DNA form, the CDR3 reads TGTGCCAGCAAACAACAGGGGCTTGATCAGCCCCAGCATTTT.

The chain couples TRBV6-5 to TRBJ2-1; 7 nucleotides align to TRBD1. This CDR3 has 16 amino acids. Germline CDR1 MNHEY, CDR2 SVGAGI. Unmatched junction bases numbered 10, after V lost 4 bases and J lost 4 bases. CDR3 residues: CASSSRPDRVYNEQFF. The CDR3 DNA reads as TGTGCCAGCAGTTCCCGGCCCGACAGGGTTTACAATGAGCAGTTCTTC.

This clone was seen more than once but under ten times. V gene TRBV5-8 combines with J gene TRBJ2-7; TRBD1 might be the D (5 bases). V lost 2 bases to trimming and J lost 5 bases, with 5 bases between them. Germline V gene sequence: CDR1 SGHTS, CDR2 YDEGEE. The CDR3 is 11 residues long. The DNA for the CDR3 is TGTGCCAGCAGCTTACAGGACGAGCAGTACTTC. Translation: CASSLQDEQYF. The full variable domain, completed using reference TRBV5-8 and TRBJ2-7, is EAGVTQSPTHLIKTRGQQATLRCSPISGHTSVYWYQQALGLGLQFLLWYDEGEERNRGNFPPRFSGRQFPNYSSELNVNALELEDSALYLCASSLQDEQYFGPGTRLTVT.

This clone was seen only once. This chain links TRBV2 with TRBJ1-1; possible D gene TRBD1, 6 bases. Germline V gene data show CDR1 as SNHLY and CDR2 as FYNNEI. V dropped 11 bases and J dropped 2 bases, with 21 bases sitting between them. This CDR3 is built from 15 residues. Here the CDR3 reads CAVPTPGGPNTEAFF. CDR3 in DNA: TGTGCCGTACCAACTCCCGGGGGGCCAAACACTGAAGCTTTCTTT.

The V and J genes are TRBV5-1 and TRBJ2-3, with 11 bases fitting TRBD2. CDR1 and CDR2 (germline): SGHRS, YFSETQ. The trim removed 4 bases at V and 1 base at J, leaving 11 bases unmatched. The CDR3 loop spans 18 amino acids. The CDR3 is CASSVGTSGAFGTDTQYF. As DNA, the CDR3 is TGCGCCAGCAGCGTAGGGACTAGCGGAGCGTTTGGCACAGATACGCAGTATTTT.

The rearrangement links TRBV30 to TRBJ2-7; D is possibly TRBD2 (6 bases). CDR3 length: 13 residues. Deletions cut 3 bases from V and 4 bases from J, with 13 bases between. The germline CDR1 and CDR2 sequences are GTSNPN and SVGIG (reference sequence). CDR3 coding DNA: TGTGCCTGGAGCCCCGGGAGAGATTACGAGCAGTACTTC. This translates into CAWSPGRDYEQYF.

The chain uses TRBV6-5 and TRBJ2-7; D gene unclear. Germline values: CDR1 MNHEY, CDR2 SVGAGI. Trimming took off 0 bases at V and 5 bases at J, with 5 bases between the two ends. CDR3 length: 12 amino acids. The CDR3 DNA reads TGTGCCAGCAGTTACTCTAGAGACGAGCAGTACTTC. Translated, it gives CASSYSRDEQYF.

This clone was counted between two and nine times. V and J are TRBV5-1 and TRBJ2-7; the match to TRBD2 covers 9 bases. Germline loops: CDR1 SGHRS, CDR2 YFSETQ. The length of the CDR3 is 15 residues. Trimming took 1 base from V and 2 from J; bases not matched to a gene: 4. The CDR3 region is CASSLRASGTYEQYF. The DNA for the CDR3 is TGCGCCAGCAGCTTGCGGGCTAGCGGGACCTACGAGCAGTACTTC.

For the CDR3, the DNA is TGCGCCAGCAGCTCCGGGACAGGGGTTAGTCAGCCCCAGCATTTT. This codes for CASSSGTGVSQPQHF. V is TRBV5-1 and J is TRBJ1-5; TRBD1 matches at 10 bases. J lost 6 bases, V lost 3 bases, and 6 bases had no gene match. The CDR3 totals 15 residues. From germline, CDR1 is SGHRS and CDR2 YFSETQ.

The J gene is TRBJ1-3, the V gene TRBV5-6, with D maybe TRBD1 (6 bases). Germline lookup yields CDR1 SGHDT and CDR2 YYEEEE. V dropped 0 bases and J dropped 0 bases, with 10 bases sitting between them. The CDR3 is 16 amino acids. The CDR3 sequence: CASSLAGTPSGNTIYF. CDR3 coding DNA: TGTGCCAGCAGCTTGGCCGGGACACCCTCTGGAAACACCATATATTTT. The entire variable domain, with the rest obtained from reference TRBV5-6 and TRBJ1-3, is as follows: DAGVTQSPTHLIKTRGQQVTLRCSPKSGHDTVSWYQQALGQGPQFIFQYYEEEERQRGNFPDRFSGHQFPNYSSELNVNALLLGDSALYLCASSLAGTPSGNTIYFGEGSWLTVV.

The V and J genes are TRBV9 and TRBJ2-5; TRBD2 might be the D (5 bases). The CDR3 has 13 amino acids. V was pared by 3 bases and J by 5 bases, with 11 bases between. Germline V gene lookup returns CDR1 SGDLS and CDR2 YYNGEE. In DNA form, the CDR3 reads TGTGCCAGCAGCGCGGGGAGTGTGGAGACCCAGTACTTC. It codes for CASSAGSVETQYF.

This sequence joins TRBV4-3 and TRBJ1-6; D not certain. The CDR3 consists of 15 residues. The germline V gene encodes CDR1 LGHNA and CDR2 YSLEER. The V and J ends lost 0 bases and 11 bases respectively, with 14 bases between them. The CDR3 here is CASSQDFHPRAPLHF. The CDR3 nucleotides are TGCGCCAGCAGCCAAGATTTTCACCCAAGAGCACCCCTCCACTTT.